This T cell receptor beta chain appears in the sequencing data of a study of cytomegalovirus exposure and HLA in healthy donors. Study findings and constraints: Cytomegalovirus-associated TCR beta chains were listed, numbering 150 to 200.

This CDR3 is built from 14 residues. Germline assignment: CDR1 PRHDT and CDR2 FYEKMQ (reference sequence). V shed 7 bases and J shed 5 bases, with 14 bases lying between them. PCR employed 60 Vbeta and 13 Jbeta primers. The table came from immunoSEQ multiplex PCR; TCRdb's copy has only in-frame clones and leaves some out. Seen here are 100,000 or so clones, 85% observed once, and the top ten hold 3.5% to 5%. On this clone itself: What it binds is not known.

The rearrangement joins TRBV13 to TRBJ1-4, with D possibly being TRBD1 (6 bases). This receptor was obtained from a man in his thirties or forties in good health and CMV-seronegative. Material for sequencing was PBMCs. The CDR3 region has the DNA TGTGCCAGCAACCTGAGGGGGTTAAATGAAAAACTGTTTTTT. It specifies CASNLRGLNEKLFF.